This TCR beta chain appears in the sequencing data of a study of Graves' ophthalmopathy and Graves' hyperthyroidism. Presentation of ophthalmopathy in the donors involved moderate-to-severe activity, CAS ≥3, NOSPECS ≥4 and a duration under 3 months. Clinical symptoms, serum thyroxine, TRAb, thyroid ultrasound and orbital computed tomography determined diagnosis. Study results and limitations: A majority of expanded thyroid clonotypes exceeding 0.001 frequency were likewise present in blood. Distinction of ophthalmopathy from stable hyperthyroidism by a 13-signature model reached 85% to 90% sensitivity and 81.08% specificity.

The ends lost 6 bases at V and 2 bases at J; junction bases unmatched: 10. CDR3 length equals 17 residues. The germline CDR1 and CDR2 sequences are SEHNR and FQNEAQ (reference sequence). This clonotype has ten or more counts. As yet, its antigen is unknown. RNA transcripts were the source from which TCR beta CDR3 regions were amplified. HTBI primers were used in a first-round RT-PCR, which preceded a second-round multiplex PCR. TCRdb redid the calling of the multiplex PCR reads with MiXCR, one entry per CDR3 protein. The table lists about 660,000 distinct CDR3 sequences, over 40% of them singletons. The chain combines TRBV7-9 with TRBJ1-3; 10 bases agree with TRBD1. The sequenced material came from peripheral blood. The source of this sequence is an adult man with Graves' ophthalmopathy. The CDR3 loop is CASSLPDRGSAGNTIYF. The CDR3 DNA reads TGTGCCAGCAGTCTACCGGACAGGGGGAGCGCTGGAAACACCATATATTTT.